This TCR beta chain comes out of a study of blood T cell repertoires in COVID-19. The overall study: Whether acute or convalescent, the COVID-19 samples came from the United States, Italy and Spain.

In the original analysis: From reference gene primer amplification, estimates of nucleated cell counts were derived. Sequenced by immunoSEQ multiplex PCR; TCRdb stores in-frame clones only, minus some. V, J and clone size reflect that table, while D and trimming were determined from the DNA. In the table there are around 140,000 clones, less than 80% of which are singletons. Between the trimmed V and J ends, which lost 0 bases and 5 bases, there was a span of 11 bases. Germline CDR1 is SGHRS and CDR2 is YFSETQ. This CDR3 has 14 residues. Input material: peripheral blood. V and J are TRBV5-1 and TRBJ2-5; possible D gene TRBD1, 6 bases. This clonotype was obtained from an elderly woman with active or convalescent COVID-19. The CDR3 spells CASSLGTGYETQYF. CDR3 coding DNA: TGCGCCAGCAGCTTGGGCACAGGGTATGAGACCCAGTACTTC.